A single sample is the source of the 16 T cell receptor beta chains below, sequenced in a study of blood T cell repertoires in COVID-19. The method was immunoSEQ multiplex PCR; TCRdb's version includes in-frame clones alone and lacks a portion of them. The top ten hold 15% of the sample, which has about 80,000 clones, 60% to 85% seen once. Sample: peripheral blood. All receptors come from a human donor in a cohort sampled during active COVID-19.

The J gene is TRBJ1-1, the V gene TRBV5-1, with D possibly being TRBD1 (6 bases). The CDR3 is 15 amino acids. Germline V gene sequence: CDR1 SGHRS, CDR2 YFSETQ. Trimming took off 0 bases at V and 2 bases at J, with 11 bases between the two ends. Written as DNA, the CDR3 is TGCGCCAGCAGCTTGGCGGGGACACCCAACACTGAAGCTTTCTTT. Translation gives CASSLAGTPNTEAFF. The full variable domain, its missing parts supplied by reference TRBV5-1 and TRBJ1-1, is KAGVTQTPRYLIKTRGQQVTLSCSPISGHRSVSWYQQTPGQGLQFLFEYFSETQRNKGNFPGRFSGRQFSNSRSEMNVSTLELGDSALYLCASSLAGTPNTEAFFGQGTRLTVV.

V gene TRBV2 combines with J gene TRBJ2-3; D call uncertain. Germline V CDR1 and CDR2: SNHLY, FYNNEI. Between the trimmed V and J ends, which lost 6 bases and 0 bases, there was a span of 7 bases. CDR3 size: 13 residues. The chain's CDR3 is CASSETSTDTQYF. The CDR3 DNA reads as TGTGCCAGCAGCGAAACTAGCACAGATACGCAGTATTTT.

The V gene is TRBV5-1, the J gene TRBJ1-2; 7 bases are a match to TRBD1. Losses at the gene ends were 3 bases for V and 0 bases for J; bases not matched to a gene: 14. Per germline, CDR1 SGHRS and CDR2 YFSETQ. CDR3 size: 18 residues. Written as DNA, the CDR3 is TGCGCCAGCAGCTCCCTGCCGGGACAGCCCTCCACTAACTATGGCTACACCTTC. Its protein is CASSSLPGQPSTNYGYTF.

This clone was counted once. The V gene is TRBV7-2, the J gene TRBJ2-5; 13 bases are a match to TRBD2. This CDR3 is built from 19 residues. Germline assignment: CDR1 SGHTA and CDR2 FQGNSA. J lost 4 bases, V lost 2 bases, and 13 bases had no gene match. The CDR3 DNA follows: TGTGCCAGCAGCTTACCGGTCTTACTAGCGGGGGGGCTGGGAGAGACCCAGTACTTC. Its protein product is CASSLPVLLAGGLGETQYF. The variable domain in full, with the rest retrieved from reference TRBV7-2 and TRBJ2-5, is GAGVSQSPSNKVTEKGKDVELRCDPISGHTALYWYRQSLGQGLEFLIYFQGNSAPDKSGLPSDRFSAERTGGSVSTLTIQRTQQEDSAVYLCASSLPVLLAGGLGETQYFGPGTRLLVL.

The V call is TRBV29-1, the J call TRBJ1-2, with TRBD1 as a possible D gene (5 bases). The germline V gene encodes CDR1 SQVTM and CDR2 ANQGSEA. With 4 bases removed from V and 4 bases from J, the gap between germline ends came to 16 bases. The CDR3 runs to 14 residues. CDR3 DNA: TGCAGCGTTGGGCTACAAGGGGCTGCCTATGGCTACACCTTC. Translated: CSVGLQGAAYGYTF.

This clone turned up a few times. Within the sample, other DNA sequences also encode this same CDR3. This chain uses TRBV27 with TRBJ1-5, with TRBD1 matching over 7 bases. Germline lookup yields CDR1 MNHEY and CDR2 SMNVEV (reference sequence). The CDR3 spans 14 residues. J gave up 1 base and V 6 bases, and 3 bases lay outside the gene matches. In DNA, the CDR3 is TGTGCCAGCAGGCAGGGGGGCAGCAATCAGCCCCAGCATTTT. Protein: CASRQGGSNQPQHF.

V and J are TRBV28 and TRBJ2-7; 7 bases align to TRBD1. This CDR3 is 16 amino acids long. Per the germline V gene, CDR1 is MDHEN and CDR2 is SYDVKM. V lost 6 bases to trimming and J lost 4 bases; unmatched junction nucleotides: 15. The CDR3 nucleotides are TGTGCCAGCAGGTCTAACTCGGGACAGTTAATTTACGAGCAGTACTTC. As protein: CASRSNSGQLIYEQYF.

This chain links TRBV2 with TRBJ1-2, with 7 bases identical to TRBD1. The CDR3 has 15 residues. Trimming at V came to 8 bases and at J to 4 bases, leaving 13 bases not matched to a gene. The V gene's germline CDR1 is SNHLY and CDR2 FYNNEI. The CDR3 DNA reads TGTGCCAGCTCTTCACAGGGGCCGGGGAGCTATGGCTACACCTTC. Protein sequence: CASSSQGPGSYGYTF. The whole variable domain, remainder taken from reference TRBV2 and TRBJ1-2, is EPEVTQTPSHQVTQMGQEVILRCVPISNHLYFYWYRQILGQKVEFLVSFYNNEISEKSEIFDDQFSVERPDGSNFTLKIRSTKLEDSAMYFCASSSQGPGSYGYTFGSGTRLTVV.

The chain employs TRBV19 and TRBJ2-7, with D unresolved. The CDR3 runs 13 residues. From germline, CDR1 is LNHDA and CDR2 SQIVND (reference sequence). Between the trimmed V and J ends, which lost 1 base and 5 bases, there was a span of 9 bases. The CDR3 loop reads CASSIVTSDEQYF. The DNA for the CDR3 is TGTGCCAGTAGTATAGTTACGAGCGACGAGCAGTACTTC.

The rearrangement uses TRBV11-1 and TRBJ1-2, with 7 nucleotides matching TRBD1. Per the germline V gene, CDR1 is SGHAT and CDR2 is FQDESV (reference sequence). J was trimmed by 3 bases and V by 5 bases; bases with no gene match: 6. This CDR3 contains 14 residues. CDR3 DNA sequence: TGTGCCAGCAGCCCACCGACAGGGTACTATGGCTACACCTTC. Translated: CASSPPTGYYGYTF.

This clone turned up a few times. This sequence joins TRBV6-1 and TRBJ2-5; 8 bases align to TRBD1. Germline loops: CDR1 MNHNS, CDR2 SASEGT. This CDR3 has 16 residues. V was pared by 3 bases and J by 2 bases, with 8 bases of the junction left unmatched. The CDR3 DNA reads TGTGCCAGCAGTGAGCCGACCGGGACAGGACAAGAGACCCAGTACTTC. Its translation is CASSEPTGTGQETQYF.

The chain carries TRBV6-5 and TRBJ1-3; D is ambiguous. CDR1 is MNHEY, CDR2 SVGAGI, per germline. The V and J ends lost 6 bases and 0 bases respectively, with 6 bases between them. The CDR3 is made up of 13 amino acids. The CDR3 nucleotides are TGTGCCAGCAGAGACTTCTCTGGAAACACCATATATTTT. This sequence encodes CASRDFSGNTIYF.

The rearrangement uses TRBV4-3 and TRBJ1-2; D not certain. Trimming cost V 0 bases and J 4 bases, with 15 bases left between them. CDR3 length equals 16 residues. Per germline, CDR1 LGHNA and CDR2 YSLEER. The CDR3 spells CASSQDATNLLYGYTF. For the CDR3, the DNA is TGCGCCAGCAGCCAAGATGCGACAAACCTCCTCTATGGCTACACCTTC.

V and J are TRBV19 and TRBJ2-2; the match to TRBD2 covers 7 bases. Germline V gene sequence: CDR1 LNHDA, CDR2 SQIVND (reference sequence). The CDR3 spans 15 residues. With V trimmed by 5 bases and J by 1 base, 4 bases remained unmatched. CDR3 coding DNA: TGTGCCAGTAGTGTCCAGCGGGGGAACACCGGGGAGCTGTTTTTT. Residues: CASSVQRGNTGELFF.

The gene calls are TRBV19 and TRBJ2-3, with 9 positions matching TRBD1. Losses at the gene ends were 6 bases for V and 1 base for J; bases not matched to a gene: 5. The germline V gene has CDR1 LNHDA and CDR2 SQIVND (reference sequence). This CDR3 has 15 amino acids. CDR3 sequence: CASSYRGRGTDTQYF. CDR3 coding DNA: TGTGCCAGTAGCTACAGGGGGCGAGGCACAGATACGCAGTATTTT.

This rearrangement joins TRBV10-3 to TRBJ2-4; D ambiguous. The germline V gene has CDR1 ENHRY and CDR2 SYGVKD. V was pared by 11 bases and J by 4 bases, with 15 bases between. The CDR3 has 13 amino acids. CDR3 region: CASRGARKNIQYF. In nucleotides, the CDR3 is TGTGCCTCCCGAGGAGCGCGTAAAAACATTCAGTACTTC.